This TCR beta chain derives from a study of CD8+ T cells in alopecia areata. Treatment indicated: oral pan-JAK inhibitor, 5-10 mg twice daily. cDNA serving as the sequencing template came from extracted, reverse transcribed RNA. Sequencing was performed with immunoSEQ multiplex PCR; in TCRdb, only in-frame clones are kept and a portion is missing. The sample yields approximately 300,000 clones, roughly 60% seen once. Germline loops: CDR1 MGHRA, CDR2 YSYEKL. The ends lost 7 bases at V and 4 bases at J; junction bases unmatched: 11. This CDR3 is 15 amino acids long. Here the sequenced sample was CD4+ T cells sorted from blood, taken at week 24, from a patient treated with tofacitinib. This sequence originates from a human donor with alopecia areata. This chain joins TRBV4-1 and TRBJ1-1; 8 nucleotides match TRBD1. The CDR3 loop is CASTFADRDGTEAFF. CDR3 coding DNA: TGCGCCAGCACCTTTGCGGACAGGGACGGCACTGAAGCTTTCTTT.